Listed below are T cell receptor beta chains from one sample, sequenced in a study of OX40 agonist ivuxolimab in advanced cancers. Assay used: immunoSEQ multiplex PCR; TCRdb lists only in-frame clones, some missing. The sample records tens of thousands of clones, 90% to 95% being singletons. This sample comprised CD4+ or CD8+ T cells sorted from blood, obtained in a trial of the OX40 agonist ivuxolimab. These receptors all come from an adult with an advanced solid tumor such as melanoma, head and neck, liver or kidney cancer. CDR3s include the opening cysteine and the closing phenylalanine or tryptophan. Fields, in order: V gene, J gene, clone size, D gene, CDR3 protein, CDR3 DNA. The D gene is left open where the match is weak. Only some rows state a clone size, as once, few, many or a class for expanded clones.

V: TRBV6-5
J: TRBJ1-5
size: NA
D: TRBD1
CDR3: CASIGGTVNQPQHF
DNA: TGTGCCAGCATCGGGGGGACAGTTAATCAGCCCCAGCATTTT

V: TRBV5-1
J: TRBJ2-3
size: NA
D: NA
CDR3: CASSWGLDTQYF
DNA: TGCGCCAGCAGCTGGGGGCTGGATACGCAGTATTTT

V: TRBV23-1
J: TRBJ2-1
size: NA
D: TRBD1
CDR3: CASSLPRTGLNNEQFF
DNA: TGCGCCAGCAGTCTACCGCGGACAGGGTTAAACAATGAGCAGTTCTTC

V: TRBV18
J: TRBJ2-1
size: few
D: TRBD1
CDR3: CASSPERTGLVNEQFF
DNA: TGTGCCAGCTCACCAGAAAGGACAGGGCTAGTCAATGAGCAGTTCTTC

V: TRBV19
J: TRBJ2-3
size: few
D: NA
CDR3: CASSIMNQGSDTQYF
DNA: TGTGCCAGTAGTATAATGAACCAGGGGTCAGATACGCAGTATTTT

V: TRBV28
J: TRBJ1-2
size: NA
D: TRBD1
CDR3: CASSRGRGYTF
DNA: TGTGCCAGCAGTAGGGGGCGAGGCTACACCTTC

V: TRBV13
J: TRBJ2-1
size: NA
D: TRBD2
CDR3: CASSLSGETYNEQFF
DNA: TGTGCCAGCAGCCTTAGCGGGGAAACTTACAATGAGCAGTTCTTC

V: TRBV7-8
J: TRBJ1-2
size: NA
D: TRBD1
CDR3: CASSLSFMTGVNYGYTF
DNA: TGTGCCAGCAGCTTAAGTTTTATGACAGGGGTAAACTATGGCTACACCTTC

V: TRBV10-3
J: TRBJ2-1
size: NA
D: TRBD1
CDR3: CAIRETGPRLGEQFF
DNA: TGTGCCATCAGGGAGACAGGGCCCCGTCTAGGTGAGCAGTTCTTC

V: TRBV18
J: TRBJ1-5
size: NA
D: NA
CDR3: CASSPPGDNSNQPQHF
DNA: TGTGCCAGCTCACCACCCGGGGATAATAGCAATCAGCCCCAGCATTTT

V: TRBV18
J: TRBJ1-3
size: NA
D: TRBD1
CDR3: CASSQSRGPGNTIYF
DNA: TGTGCCAGCTCACAAAGCAGGGGGCCTGGAAACACCATATATTTT

V: TRBV6-5
J: TRBJ1-1
size: NA
D: TRBD1
CDR3: CASRRDRGYTEAFF
DNA: TGTGCCAGCAGGCGGGACAGGGGGTACACTGAAGCTTTCTTT

V: TRBV2
J: TRBJ2-5
size: NA
D: NA
CDR3: CASRGEETQYF
DNA: TGTGCCAGCAGAGGAGAAGAGACCCAGTACTTC

V: TRBV6-5
J: TRBJ2-3
size: NA
D: NA
CDR3: CASSPRSIITDTQYF
DNA: TGTGCCAGCAGTCCCCGCTCCATAATCACAGATACGCAGTATTTT

V: TRBV7-2
J: TRBJ1-1
size: NA
D: NA
CDR3: CASSSVVYTEAFF
DNA: TGTGCCAGCAGCTCGGTAGTTTACACTGAAGCTTTCTTT

V: TRBV11-2
J: TRBJ2-3
size: NA
D: NA
CDR3: CASSLDHGPTDTQYF
DNA: TGTGCCAGCAGCTTAGATCACGGGCCCACAGATACGCAGTATTTT

V: TRBV27
J: TRBJ2-7
size: NA
D: TRBD2
CDR3: CASSFEQGGEQYF
DNA: TGTGCCAGCAGTTTTGAGCAGGGAGGGGAGCAGTACTTC

V: TRBV6-1
J: TRBJ2-5
size: NA
D: NA
CDR3: CASKGRPQETQYF
DNA: TGTGCCAGCAAAGGCAGGCCACAGGAGACCCAGTACTTC

V: TRBV6-6
J: TRBJ2-1
size: NA
D: TRBD2
CDR3: CASSQLTSGRAQFF
DNA: TGTGCCAGCAGTCAGTTGACTAGCGGGAGGGCGCAGTTCTTC

V: TRBV2
J: TRBJ2-1
size: NA
D: TRBD2
CDR3: CASSDQRGYNEQFF
DNA: TGTGCCAGCAGTGACCAGCGGGGGTACAATGAGCAGTTCTTC

V: TRBV5-4
J: TRBJ2-1
size: NA
D: TRBD2
CDR3: CASSPGGGGRDYNEQFF
DNA: TGTGCCAGCAGCCCCGGTGGCGGCGGGAGGGACTACAATGAGCAGTTCTTC

V: TRBV27
J: TRBJ2-1
size: NA
D: TRBD2
CDR3: CASTAAGGFGNEQFF
DNA: TGTGCCAGCACCGCAGCGGGAGGGTTCGGCAATGAGCAGTTCTTC

V: TRBV5-1
J: TRBJ2-5
size: NA
D: TRBD1
CDR3: CASSWGQGFEETQYF
DNA: TGCGCCAGCAGCTGGGGACAGGGATTTGAAGAGACCCAGTACTTC

V: TRBV7-2
J: TRBJ2-7
size: NA
D: NA
CDR3: CASSLGWDGYEQYF
DNA: TGTGCCAGCAGCTTAGGGTGGGACGGGTACGAGCAGTACTTC

V: TRBV4-3
J: TRBJ1-2
size: NA
D: NA
CDR3: CASSQEKSRYRNYGYTF
DNA: TGCGCCAGCAGCCAAGAGAAGTCGCGATACCGGAACTATGGCTACACCTTC

V: TRBV5-1
J: TRBJ2-7
size: few
D: NA
CDR3: CASSPGSLPYEQYF
DNA: TGCGCCAGCAGCCCCGGGTCCCTCCCCTACGAGCAGTACTTC

V: TRBV21-1
J: TRBJ1-4
size: NA
D: NA
CDR3: CASKGTLSATTNEKLFF
DNA: TGTGCCAGCAAGGGGACCCTATCCGCCACAACTAATGAAAAACTGTTTTTT

V: TRBV5-1
J: TRBJ2-3
size: NA
D: TRBD2
CDR3: CASSLVTSGSGPDTQYF
DNA: TGCGCCAGCAGCTTGGTAACTAGCGGGAGTGGGCCAGATACGCAGTATTTT

V: TRBV30
J: TRBJ1-6
size: NA
D: NA
CDR3: CAGNRDGSPLHF
DNA: TGTGCCGGAAACAGGGATGGGTCACCCCTCCACTTT

V: TRBV6-1
J: TRBJ2-7
size: once
D: TRBD2
CDR3: CASSDPTSGRFHEQYF
DNA: TGTGCCAGCAGTGACCCGACTAGCGGGAGGTTCCACGAGCAGTACTTC

V: TRBV2
J: TRBJ2-2
size: NA
D: TRBD2
CDR3: CASSGLAGVAGELFF
DNA: TGTGCCAGCAGCGGACTAGCGGGGGTCGCCGGGGAGCTGTTTTTT

V: TRBV9
J: TRBJ2-3
size: NA
D: NA
CDR3: CASTLGPTDTQYF
DNA: TGTGCCAGCACCCTTGGACCCACAGATACGCAGTATTTT

V: TRBV5-4
J: TRBJ2-5
size: NA
D: TRBD2
CDR3: CASSFGGEETQYF
DNA: TGTGCCAGCAGCTTCGGGGGGGAAGAGACCCAGTACTTC

V: TRBV15
J: TRBJ1-1
size: once
D: NA
CDR3: CATSRDSPGTEAFF
DNA: TGTGCCACCAGCAGGGACAGCCCGGGGACTGAAGCTTTCTTT

V: TRBV2
J: TRBJ1-6
size: NA
D: NA
CDR3: CARSRSSYNSPLHF
DNA: TGTGCCAGAAGCAGAAGCTCCTATAATTCACCCCTCCACTTT

V: TRBV2
J: TRBJ2-5
size: NA
D: NA
CDR3: CATRESSGQETQYF
DNA: TGTGCCACCCGAGAAAGCAGCGGCCAAGAGACCCAGTACTTC

V: TRBV7-8
J: TRBJ2-5
size: once
D: NA
CDR3: CASSLAGWETQYF
DNA: TGTGCCAGCAGCTTAGCAGGGTGGGAGACCCAGTACTTC

V: TRBV6-5
J: TRBJ1-5
size: few
D: NA
CDR3: CASSYTKGNQPQHF
DNA: TGTGCCAGCAGTTACACGAAGGGCAATCAGCCCCAGCATTTT

V: TRBV9
J: TRBJ2-7
size: NA
D: NA
CDR3: CASSAQAGSPYEQYF
DNA: TGTGCCAGCAGCGCACAGGCGGGTTCTCCCTACGAGCAGTACTTC

V: TRBV28
J: TRBJ2-6
size: NA
D: TRBD1
CDR3: CASSFSRRTGSGANVLTF
DNA: TGTGCCAGCAGTTTTTCACGGAGGACAGGCTCTGGGGCCAACGTCCTGACTTTC

V: TRBV7-7
J: TRBJ2-3
size: NA
D: NA
CDR3: CASSPFSANTDTQYF
DNA: TGTGCTAGCAGCCCCTTCTCGGCTAACACAGATACGCAGTATTTT

V: TRBV29-1
J: TRBJ2-1
size: once
D: TRBD2
CDR3: CSVERSGRVDEQFF
DNA: TGCAGCGTTGAACGTAGCGGGAGGGTAGATGAGCAGTTCTTC

V: TRBV7-2
J: TRBJ2-1
size: NA
D: NA
CDR3: CASSRAGENEQFF
DNA: TGTGCCAGCAGCCGGGCAGGGGAGAATGAGCAGTTCTTC

V: TRBV9
J: TRBJ1-1
size: NA
D: NA
CDR3: CASSVEEGTEAFF
DNA: TGTGCCAGCAGCGTAGAAGAAGGGACTGAAGCTTTCTTT

V: TRBV6-1
J: TRBJ2-5
size: NA
D: NA
CDR3: CASSEMTSRGQETQYF
DNA: TGTGCCAGCAGTGAAATGACGTCAAGGGGCCAAGAGACCCAGTACTTC

V: TRBV6-5
J: TRBJ2-2
size: once
D: TRBD2
CDR3: CASSFSGRVQGELFF
DNA: TGTGCCAGCAGTTTTAGCGGGAGGGTCCAGGGGGAGCTGTTTTTT

V: TRBV2
J: TRBJ2-3
size: NA
D: TRBD2
CDR3: CASTTSGRPTDTQYF
DNA: TGTGCCAGCACGACTAGCGGGAGGCCCACAGATACGCAGTATTTT

V: TRBV28
J: TRBJ1-4
size: NA
D: NA
CDR3: CASSSPSPILNEKLFF
DNA: TGTGCCAGCAGTTCCCCCTCGCCGATACTGAATGAAAAACTGTTTTTT

V: TRBV18
J: TRBJ2-3
size: NA
D: TRBD2
CDR3: CASSLLAPDTQYF
DNA: TGTGCCAGCTCACTACTAGCGCCAGATACGCAGTATTTT

V: TRBV28
J: TRBJ2-1
size: NA
D: TRBD1
CDR3: CASRRDRDNNEQFF
DNA: TGTGCCAGCAGGCGGGACAGGGACAACAATGAGCAGTTCTTC

V: TRBV7-9
J: TRBJ2-7
size: NA
D: NA
CDR3: CASSRSGVEQYF
DNA: TGTGCCAGCAGCAGATCAGGGGTGGAGCAGTACTTC

V: TRBV7-2
J: TRBJ2-1
size: NA
D: TRBD2
CDR3: CASSLFGTSGSNEQFF
DNA: TGTGCCAGCAGCTTATTCGGGACTAGCGGGTCCAATGAGCAGTTCTTC

V: TRBV19
J: TRBJ2-1
size: NA
D: NA
CDR3: CASSGSYNEQFF
DNA: TGTGCCAGTAGCGGGAGCTACAATGAGCAGTTCTTC